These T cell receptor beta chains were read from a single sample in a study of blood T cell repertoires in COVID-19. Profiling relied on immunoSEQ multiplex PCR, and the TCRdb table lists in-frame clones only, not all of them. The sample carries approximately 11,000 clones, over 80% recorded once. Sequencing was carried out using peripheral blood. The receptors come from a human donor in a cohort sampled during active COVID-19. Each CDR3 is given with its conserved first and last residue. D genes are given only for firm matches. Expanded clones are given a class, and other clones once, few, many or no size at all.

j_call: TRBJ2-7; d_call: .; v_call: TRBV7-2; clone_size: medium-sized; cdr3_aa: CASSLSPTYEQYF; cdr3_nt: TGTGCCAGCAGCTTGAGTCCGACCTACGAGCAGTACTTC
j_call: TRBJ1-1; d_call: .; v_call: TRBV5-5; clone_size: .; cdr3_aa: CASSPPLPTEAFF; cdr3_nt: TGTGCCAGCAGCCCCCCTCTTCCCACTGAAGCTTTCTTT
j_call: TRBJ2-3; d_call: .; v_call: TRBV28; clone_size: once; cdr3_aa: CAILSGTDTQYF; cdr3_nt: TGTGCCATTCTCTCAGGAACCGATACGCAGTATTTT
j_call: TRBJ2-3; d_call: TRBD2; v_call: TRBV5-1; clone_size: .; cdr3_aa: CASSLPSRGGSDTQYF; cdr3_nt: TGCGCCAGCAGCTTGCCCTCTCGCGGGGGGTCGGATACGCAGTATTTT
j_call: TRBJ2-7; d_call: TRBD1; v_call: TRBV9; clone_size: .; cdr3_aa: CASSYSGTGYGHEQYF; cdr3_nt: TGTGCCAGCAGCTATTCAGGGACAGGGTACGGGCACGAGCAGTACTTC
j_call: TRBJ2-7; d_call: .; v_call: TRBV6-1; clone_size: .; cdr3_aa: CASSESSGSQYEQYF; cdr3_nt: TGTGCCAGCAGTGAATCCAGCGGTTCTCAATACGAGCAGTACTTC
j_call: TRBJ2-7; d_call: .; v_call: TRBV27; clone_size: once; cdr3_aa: CASSLIFQLPPYEQYF; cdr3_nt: TGTGCCAGCAGTTTAATCTTTCAACTCCCCCCCTACGAGCAGTACTTC
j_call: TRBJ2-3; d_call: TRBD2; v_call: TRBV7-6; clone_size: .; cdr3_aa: CASSAGTSGSTTDTQYF; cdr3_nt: TGTGCCAGCAGCGCCGGGACTAGCGGGAGTACCACAGATACGCAGTATTTT
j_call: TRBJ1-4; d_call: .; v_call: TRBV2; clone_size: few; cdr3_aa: CASSSDRPSANEKLFF; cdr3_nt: TGTGCCAGCAGTAGTGACAGGCCTTCGGCTAATGAAAAACTGTTTTTT
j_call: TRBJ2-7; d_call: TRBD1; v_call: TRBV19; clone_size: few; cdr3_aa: CASSMTGEGYEQYF; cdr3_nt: TGTGCCAGTAGTATGACAGGGGAAGGGTACGAGCAGTACTTC